The rows below give T cell receptor beta chains drawn from one sample of a study of regulatory T cells in long-lasting Graves disease. One entry per CDR3 protein, called by TCRdb with MiXCR from the multiplex PCR reads. The data contain 430,000 or so distinct CDR3 sequences, 21% of them singletons. Sequenced here: peripheral blood mononuclear cells (PBMCs), sampled when the disease was refractory, from a patient treated with antithyroid drugs. These receptor sequences come from a female donor with Graves disease. CDR3s leave out the opening cysteine and the closing phenylalanine or tryptophan.

j_call v_call cdr3_aa
TRBJ2-7 TRBV9 ASSVQGSGEQY
TRBJ2-7 TRBV28 AIQEGAGYEQY
TRBJ1-5 TRBV30 AWSDTWGQPQH
TRBJ2-5 TRBV28 ASSVSGGGYQETQY
TRBJ1-6 TRBV28 ASKPDGSSYNSPLH
TRBJ1-4 TRBV4-1 ASSQKTAGTGEGEKLF
TRBJ1-6 TRBV10-3 AISKTDTGGNSPLH
TRBJ2-6 TRBV10-3 AISRSGTGTSGANVLT
TRBJ1-3 TRBV2 ASSGTGTGNTIY
TRBJ2-1 TRBV11-3 ASSSPILGHEQF
TRBJ2-2 TRBV5-6 ASSSLAGEVTGELF
TRBJ2-3 TRBV28 ASSEDRGTDTQY
TRBJ1-5 TRBV5-1 ASSLAPPKH
TRBJ2-7 TRBV27 ATRLVGGSSYEQY
TRBJ2-1 TRBV2 ASSPSLLTSSTQF
TRBJ1-1 TRBV6-2/TRBV6-3 ASSSGVSAF
TRBJ1-2 TRBV14 ASSPSGSGGSI
TRBJ1-1 TRBV12-3/TRBV12-4 ASSLSVNTEAF
TRBJ2-2 TRBV29-1 SVAGVRNTGELF
TRBJ1-2 TRBV29-1 SVRGRDYGYT